This TCR beta chain was sequenced during a study of cytomegalovirus exposure and HLA in healthy donors. Germline V lookup: CDR1 MDHEN, CDR2 SYDVKM. This CDR3 comprises 14 residues. Trimming removed 6 bases from V and 0 bases from J, with 11 bases in between. The PCR had 60 Vbeta and 13 Jbeta primers. The protocol was immunoSEQ multiplex PCR, while the TCRdb copy is restricted to in-frame clones and leaves out a portion. This table has about 98,000 clones, 55% to 80% appearing once. General study findings and limits: Cytomegalovirus association was assigned to about 150 TCR beta chains. Immune exposure data for these donors was limited to CMV serostatus.

About this clone itself: Its cognate antigen is unknown.

V and J are TRBV28 and TRBJ1-1, with D perhaps matching TRBD1 (6 bases). This sequence was found in a female donor in good health and CMV-seronegative. The sample comprised PBMCs. In DNA form, the CDR3 reads TGTGCCAGCAGCTCAGGGGTTATGAACACTGAAGCTTTCTTT. Translation: CASSSGVMNTEAFF.